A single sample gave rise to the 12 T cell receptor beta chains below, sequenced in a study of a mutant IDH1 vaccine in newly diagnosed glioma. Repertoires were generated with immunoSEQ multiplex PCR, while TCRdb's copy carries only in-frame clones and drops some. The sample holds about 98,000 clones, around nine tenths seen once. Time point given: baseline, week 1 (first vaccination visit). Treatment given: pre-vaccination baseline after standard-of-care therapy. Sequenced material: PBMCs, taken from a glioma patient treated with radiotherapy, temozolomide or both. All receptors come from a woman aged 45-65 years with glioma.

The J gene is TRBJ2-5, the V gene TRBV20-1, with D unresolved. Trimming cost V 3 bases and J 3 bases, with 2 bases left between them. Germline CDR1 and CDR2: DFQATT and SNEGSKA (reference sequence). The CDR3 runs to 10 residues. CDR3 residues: CSARKETQYF. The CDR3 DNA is TGCAGTGCTAGGAAAGAGACCCAGTACTTC.

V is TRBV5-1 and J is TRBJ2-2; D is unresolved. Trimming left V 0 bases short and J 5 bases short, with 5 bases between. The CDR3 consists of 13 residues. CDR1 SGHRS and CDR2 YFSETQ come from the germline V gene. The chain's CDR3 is CASSLEATGELFF. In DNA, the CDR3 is TGCGCCAGCAGCTTGGAGGCTACCGGGGAGCTGTTTTTT.

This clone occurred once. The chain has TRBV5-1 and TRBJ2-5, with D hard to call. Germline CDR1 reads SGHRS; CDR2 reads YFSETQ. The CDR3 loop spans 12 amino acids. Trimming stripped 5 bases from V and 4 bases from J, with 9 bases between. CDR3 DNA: TGCGCCAGCAGTAGGGAAGGAGAGACCCAGTACTTC. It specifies CASSREGETQYF.

CDR3 amino acids: CASSPPGSGALEQYF. In DNA, the CDR3 is TGTGCCAGCTCACCACCCGGCTCGGGGGCCCTCGAGCAGTACTTC. This chain uses TRBV18 with TRBJ2-7, with D perhaps being TRBD1 or TRBD2 (6 bases each). Germline-derived CDR1 and CDR2 are KGHSH and LQKENI. The V end was cut by 0 bases, the J end by 6 bases, with 15 bases between. CDR3 length: 15 amino acids.

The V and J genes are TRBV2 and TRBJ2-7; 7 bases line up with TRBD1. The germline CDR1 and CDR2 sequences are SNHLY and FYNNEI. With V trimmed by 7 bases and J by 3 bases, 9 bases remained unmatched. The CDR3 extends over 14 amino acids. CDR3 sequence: CASIEGDRNYEQYF. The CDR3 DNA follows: TGTGCCAGCATAGAAGGGGACAGAAACTACGAGCAGTACTTC.

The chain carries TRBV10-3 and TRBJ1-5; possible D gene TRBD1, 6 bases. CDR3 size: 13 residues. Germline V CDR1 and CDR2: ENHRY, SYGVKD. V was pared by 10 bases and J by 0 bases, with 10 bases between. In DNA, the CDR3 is TGTGCCACCTCGGGACATAGCAATCAGCCCCAGCATTTT. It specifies CATSGHSNQPQHF.

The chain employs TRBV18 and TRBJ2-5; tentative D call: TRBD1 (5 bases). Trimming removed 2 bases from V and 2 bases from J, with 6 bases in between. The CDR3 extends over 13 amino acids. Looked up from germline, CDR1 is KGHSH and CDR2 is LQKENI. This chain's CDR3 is CASSPGQQETQYF. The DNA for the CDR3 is TGTGCCAGCTCACCAGGACAACAAGAGACCCAGTACTTC. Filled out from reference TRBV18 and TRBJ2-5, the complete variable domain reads NAGVMQNPRHLVRRRGQEARLRCSPMKGHSHVYWYRQLPEEGLKFMVYLQKENIIDESGMPKERFSAEFPKEGPSILRIQQVVRGDSAAYFCASSPGQQETQYFGPGTRLLVL.

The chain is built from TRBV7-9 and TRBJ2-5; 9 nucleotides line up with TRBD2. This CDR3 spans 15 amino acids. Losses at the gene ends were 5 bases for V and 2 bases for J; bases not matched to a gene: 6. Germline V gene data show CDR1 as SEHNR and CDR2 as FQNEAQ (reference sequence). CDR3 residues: CASSRRAGGQETQYF. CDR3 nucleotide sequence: TGTGCCAGCAGCCGGAGAGCGGGAGGACAAGAGACCCAGTACTTC. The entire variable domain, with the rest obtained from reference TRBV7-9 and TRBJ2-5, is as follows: DTGVSQNPRHKITKRGQNVTFRCDPISEHNRLYWYRQTLGQGPEFLTYFQNEAQLEKSRLLSDRFSAERPKGSFSTLEIQRTEQGDSAMYLCASSRRAGGQETQYFGPGTRLLVL.

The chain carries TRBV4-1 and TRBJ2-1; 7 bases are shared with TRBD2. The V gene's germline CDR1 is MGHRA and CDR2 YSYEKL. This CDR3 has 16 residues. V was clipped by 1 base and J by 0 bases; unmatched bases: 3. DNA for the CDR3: TGCGCCAGCAGCCAAGGGGGCGGGAGCTCCTACAATGAGCAGTTCTTC. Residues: CASSQGGGSSYNEQFF.

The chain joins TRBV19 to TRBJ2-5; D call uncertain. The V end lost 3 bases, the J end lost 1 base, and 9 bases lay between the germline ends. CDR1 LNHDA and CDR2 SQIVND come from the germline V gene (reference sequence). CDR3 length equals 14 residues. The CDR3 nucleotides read TGTGCCAGTAGTATTGGGGTCTTCCAAGAGACCCAGTACTTC. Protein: CASSIGVFQETQYF.

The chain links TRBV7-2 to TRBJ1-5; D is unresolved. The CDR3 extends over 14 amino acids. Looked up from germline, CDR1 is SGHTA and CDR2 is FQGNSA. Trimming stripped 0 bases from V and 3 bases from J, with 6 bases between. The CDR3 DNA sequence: TGTGCCAGCAGCTTAGCGACCAACAATCAGCCCCAGCATTTT. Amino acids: CASSLATNNQPQHF. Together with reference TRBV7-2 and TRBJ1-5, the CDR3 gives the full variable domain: GAGVSQSPSNKVTEKGKDVELRCDPISGHTALYWYRQSLGQGLEFLIYFQGNSAPDKSGLPSDRFSAERTGGSVSTLTIQRTQQEDSAVYLCASSLATNNQPQHFGDGTRLSIL.

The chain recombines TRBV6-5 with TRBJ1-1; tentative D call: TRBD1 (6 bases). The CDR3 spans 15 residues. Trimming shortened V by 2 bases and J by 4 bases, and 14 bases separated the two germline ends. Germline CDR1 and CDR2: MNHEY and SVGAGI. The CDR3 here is CASSYATGRPTEAFF. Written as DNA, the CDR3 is TGTGCCAGCAGTTACGCAACAGGGCGTCCCACTGAAGCTTTCTTT.